One sample yielded the 17 T cell receptor beta chains listed below, sequenced in a study of T-cell memory formation after mild COVID-19. One entry per CDR3 protein results from TCRdb running MiXCR on the 5' RACE reads. This sample carries about 290,000 distinct CDR3 sequences, approximately 16% of them seen once, and the ten largest clones take roughly 20%. The sample comprised PBMCs or a T cell subset sorted from them (not recorded which). These receptors were taken from a man younger than 35 who had mild COVID-19 (a few samples of this study predate the infection). Cell type and time point are not known.

V is TRBV9 and J is TRBJ2-1, with a possible D match to TRBD1 (6 bases). Germline CDR1 and CDR2: SGDLS and YYNGEE. The CDR3 spans 13 residues. V lost 4 bases and J 8 bases, leaving 13 bases between the germline ends. The CDR3 is CASSSPQGYEQFF. The CDR3 nucleotides are TGTGCCAGCAGCTCCCCCCAGGGGTATGAGCAGTTCTTC.

The J gene is TRBJ2-5, the V gene TRBV4-2; D perhaps matches TRBD2 (5 bases). Germline CDR1 LGHNA, CDR2 YNFKEQ. The germline V and J ends were trimmed by 4 bases and 1 base, with 13 bases remaining between them. The CDR3 totals 15 residues. The CDR3 sequence: CASSPLAGLQETQYF. The CDR3 DNA follows: TGTGCCAGCAGCCCCTTGGCAGGACTCCAAGAGACCCAGTACTTC.

The V gene is TRBV20-1, the J gene TRBJ1-5; D is possibly TRBD1 (6 bases). CDR3 length: 14 residues. The ends were cut back, 4 bases at V and 3 bases at J, with 13 bases in the middle. Germline loops: CDR1 DFQATT, CDR2 SNEGSKA (reference sequence). The CDR3 spells CSAIAGAVNQPQHF. DNA for the CDR3: TGCAGTGCTATTGCGGGGGCGGTCAATCAGCCCCAGCATTTT.

As for this clonotype: A much larger clone lies a single base off, so this may be a read error. Likely a read error: the CDR3 ends without its conserved phenylalanine or tryptophan. The DNA is left out, because the CDR3 cannot be placed on it with certainty; the CDR3 is given as TCRdb lists it. The rearrangement uses TRBV3-2 and TRBJ2-4; TRBD1 is the table's D call and was not checked against the DNA. TRBV3-2 is labeled a pseudogene. The CDR3 spans 14 residues, counting both ends. CDR3 residues: CASSLRPVLDIQYL.

This clonotype occurred many times. The rearrangement joins TRBV4-3 to TRBJ2-3, with D possibly matching TRBD2 (6 bases). The CDR3 is made up of 14 amino acids. The V and J ends lost 5 bases and 4 bases respectively, with 13 bases between them. Germline values: CDR1 LGHNA, CDR2 YSLEER. The CDR3 DNA reads as TGCGCCAGCAGCTCGGGACGGGAGCCAGATACGCAGTATTTT. Translation: CASSSGREPDTQYF.

This clonotype appeared a few times. The V and J genes are TRBV4-3 and TRBJ1-2, with 7 bases aligning to TRBD1. Germline V gene lookup returns CDR1 LGHNA and CDR2 YSLEER. Trimming took 1 base from V and 10 from J; bases not matched to a gene: 12. CDR3 length equals 15 residues. CDR3 DNA sequence: TGCGCCAGCAGCCAAGGACAGGGTTCTGACTCGCCCTACACCTTC. As protein: CASSQGQGSDSPYTF.

This clonotype was observed a handful of times. J is TRBJ2-1 and V is TRBV20-1; D is uncertain. CDR1 DFQATT and CDR2 SNEGSKA come from the germline V gene (reference sequence). The length of the CDR3 is 13 residues. Trimming left V 5 bases short and J 7 bases short, with 15 bases between. CDR3 loop: CSAPSTGRNEQFF. DNA of the CDR3: TGCAGTGCTCCTTCGACGGGCAGGAATGAGCAGTTCTTC.

This clonotype has just a few counts. The V gene is TRBV28, the J gene TRBJ1-5; a possible D gene is TRBD1 (6 bases). The V gene lost 6 bases and the J gene lost 6 bases, with 18 bases spanning the gap. Germline CDR1 MDHEN, CDR2 SYDVKM. CDR3 length equals 15 residues. The CDR3 DNA reads TGTGCCAGCAGGAAAAAGGTGGGGGCCGCTCAGCCCCAGCATTTT. Its protein product is CASRKKVGAAQPQHF.

This clonotype was recorded at least ten times. The V call is TRBV7-6, the J call TRBJ2-3; maybe TRBD2 (6 bases). CDR1 is SGHVS and CDR2 is FNYEAQ in the germline V gene. This CDR3 contains 15 residues. The V gene lost 6 bases and the J gene lost 4 bases, with 17 bases spanning the gap. CDR3 sequence reads: CASSRKAGYADTQYF. The CDR3 DNA sequence: TGTGCCAGCAGTCGCAAGGCGGGGTACGCAGATACGCAGTATTTT.

This clonotype was picked up many times. The chain recombines TRBV4-3 with TRBJ2-3, with D unclear. V lost 0 bases and J lost 6, with 19 bases in between. Germline V gives CDR1 LGHNA, CDR2 YSLEER. This CDR3 is built from 17 residues. The CDR3: CASSQDLRQTVGDTQYF. The CDR3 nucleotides read TGCGCCAGCAGCCAAGATTTGAGGCAGACTGTGGGGGATACGCAGTATTTT.

Only a few counts were recorded for this clonotype. This chain uses TRBV6-5 with TRBJ1-5, with D tentatively TRBD1 (5 bases). The CDR3 length is 14 residues. The germline CDR1 and CDR2 sequences are MNHEY and SVGAGI. V lost 0 bases and J lost 5, with 8 bases in between. The CDR3 spells CASSYSGDHQPQHF. The CDR3 DNA is TGTGCCAGCAGTTACTCGGGGGACCATCAGCCCCAGCATTTT.

This clonotype turned up a few times. This chain uses TRBV18 with TRBJ1-1, with D uncertain. With 3 bases removed from V and 3 bases from J, the gap between germline ends came to 11 bases. This CDR3 is built from 14 residues. Germline values: CDR1 KGHSH, CDR2 LQKENI. The CDR3 loop is CASSPREGHTEAFF. CDR3 coding DNA: TGTGCCAGCTCACCCCGGGAGGGCCACACTGAAGCTTTCTTT.

This chain connects TRBV12-5 to TRBJ1-3, with D tentatively TRBD1 (5 bases). V lost 3 bases and J 0 bases, leaving 9 bases between the germline ends. Germline CDR1 reads LGHNT; CDR2 reads FRNRAP. The CDR3 covers 15 residues. The CDR3 nucleotides are TGTGCTAGTGGTTTTGGGGGGGTCTCTGGAAACACCATATATTTT. Translation gives CASGFGGVSGNTIYF.

This clonotype was found many times. This sequence joins TRBV4-1 and TRBJ1-4, with 8 nucleotides matching TRBD1. Germline V gene sequence: CDR1 MGHRA, CDR2 YSYEKL. The V gene end was trimmed by 1 base and the J gene end by 5 bases; junction bases not matched to a gene: 0. The CDR3 spans 14 residues. Here the CDR3 reads CASSQGQGNEKLFF. As DNA, the CDR3 is TGCGCCAGCAGCCAAGGACAGGGGAATGAAAAACTGTTTTTT.

V gene TRBV7-2 combines with J gene TRBJ2-7; perhaps D is TRBD1 or TRBD2 (5 bases each). Germline loops: CDR1 SGHTA, CDR2 FQGNSA. The CDR3 contains 14 residues. The V gene lost 8 bases and the J gene lost 5 bases, with 19 bases spanning the gap. This CDR3 is CASVPLGGGHEQYF. CDR3 sequence (DNA): TGTGCCAGCGTACCTCTTGGGGGTGGCCACGAGCAGTACTTC. Together with reference TRBV7-2 and TRBJ2-7, the CDR3 gives the full variable domain: GAGVSQSPSNKVTEKGKDVELRCDPISGHTALYWYRQSLGQGLEFLIYFQGNSAPDKSGLPSDRFSAERTGGSVSTLTIQRTQQEDSAVYLCASVPLGGGHEQYFGPGTRLTVT.

Only a few counts were recorded for this clonotype. V and J are TRBV7-2 and TRBJ1-1; possible D gene TRBD1, 6 bases. The CDR3 contains 16 residues. V lost 3 bases to trimming and J lost 1 base, with 15 bases between them. Germline assignment: CDR1 SGHTA and CDR2 FQGNSA. Written as DNA, the CDR3 is TGTGCCAGCAGCTTCTGGGGGGCTAGAGAGAACACTGAAGCTTTCTTT. Its protein is CASSFWGARENTEAFF.

V and J are TRBV6-5 and TRBJ1-1; D ambiguous. Per the germline V gene, CDR1 is MNHEY and CDR2 is SVGAGI. V was shortened by 8 bases and J by 0 bases, with 19 bases between the two germline ends. The CDR3 spans 16 residues. The CDR3 sequence: CASCPYLQFMNTEAFF. The CDR3 DNA reads as TGTGCCAGCTGCCCTTATCTACAGTTCATGAACACTGAAGCTTTCTTT.